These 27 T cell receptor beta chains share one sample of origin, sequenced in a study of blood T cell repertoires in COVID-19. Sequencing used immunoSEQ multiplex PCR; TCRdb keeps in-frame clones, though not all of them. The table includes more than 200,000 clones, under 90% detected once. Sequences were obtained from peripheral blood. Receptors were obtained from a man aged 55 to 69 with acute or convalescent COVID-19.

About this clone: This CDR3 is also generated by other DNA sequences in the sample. The CDR3 region has the DNA TGTGCCAGCTCACCCGACAGGGTCCGCACTGAAGCTTTCTTT. It is translated as CASSPDRVRTEAFF. This chain joins TRBV18 and TRBJ1-1, with 7 bases fitting TRBD1. Trimming cost V 3 bases and J 4 bases; bases outside gene matches: 5. Germline V gives CDR1 KGHSH, CDR2 LQKENI. CDR3 length: 14 residues.

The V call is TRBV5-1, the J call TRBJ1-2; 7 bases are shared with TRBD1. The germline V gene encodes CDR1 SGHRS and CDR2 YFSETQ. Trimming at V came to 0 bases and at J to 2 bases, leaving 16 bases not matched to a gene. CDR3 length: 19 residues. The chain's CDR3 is CASSLGLLPRQGMNYGYTF. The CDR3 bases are TGCGCCAGCAGCTTGGGCCTCCTTCCTCGACAGGGCATGAACTATGGCTACACCTTC. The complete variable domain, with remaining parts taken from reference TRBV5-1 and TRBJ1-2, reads KAGVTQTPRYLIKTRGQQVTLSCSPISGHRSVSWYQQTPGQGLQFLFEYFSETQRNKGNFPGRFSGRQFSNSRSEMNVSTLELGDSALYLCASSLGLLPRQGMNYGYTFGSGTRLTVV.

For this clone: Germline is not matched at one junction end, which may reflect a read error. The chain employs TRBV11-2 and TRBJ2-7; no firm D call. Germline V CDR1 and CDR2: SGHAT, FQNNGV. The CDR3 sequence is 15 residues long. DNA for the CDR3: TGTGCCAGCAGCTTAGATGCTGCTAGAGTGCGTTCTAAGGACTTC. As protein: CASSLDAARVRSKDF.

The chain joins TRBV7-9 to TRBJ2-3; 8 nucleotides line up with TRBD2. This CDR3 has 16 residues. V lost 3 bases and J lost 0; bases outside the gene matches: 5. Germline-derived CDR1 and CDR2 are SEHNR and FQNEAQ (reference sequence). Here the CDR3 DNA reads TGTGCCAGCAGCTTTCCCAGCGGGAGAAGCACAGATACGCAGTATTTT. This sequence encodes CASSFPSGRSTDTQYF. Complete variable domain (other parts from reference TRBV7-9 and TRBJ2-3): DTGVSQNPRHKITKRGQNVTFRCDPISEHNRLYWYRQTLGQGPEFLTYFQNEAQLEKSRLLSDRFSAERPKGSFSTLEIQRTEQGDSAMYLCASSFPSGRSTDTQYFGPGTRLTVL.

In DNA, the CDR3 is TGTGCCAGCAGCTTAGTAAGACTAGCGGAGAACTACGAGCAGTACTTC. This translates into CASSLVRLAENYEQYF. The chain employs TRBV7-9 and TRBJ2-7; 9 bases fit TRBD2. The J segment lost 3 bases and the V segment lost 1 base, leaving 7 bases of the junction unmatched. Germline CDR1 reads SEHNR; CDR2 reads FQNEAQ (reference sequence). This CDR3 has 16 amino acids. The full variable domain, its missing parts supplied by reference TRBV7-9 and TRBJ2-7, is DTGVSQNPRHKITKRGQNVTFRCDPISEHNRLYWYRQTLGQGPEFLTYFQNEAQLEKSRLLSDRFSAERPKGSFSTLEIQRTEQGDSAMYLCASSLVRLAENYEQYFGPGTRLTVT.

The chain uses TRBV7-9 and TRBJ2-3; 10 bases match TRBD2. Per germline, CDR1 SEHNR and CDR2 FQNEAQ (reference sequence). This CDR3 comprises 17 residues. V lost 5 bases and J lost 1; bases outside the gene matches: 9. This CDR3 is CASSPQRLAGGTDTQYF. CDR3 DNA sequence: TGTGCCAGCAGCCCCCAACGGCTAGCGGGAGGCACAGATACGCAGTATTTT.

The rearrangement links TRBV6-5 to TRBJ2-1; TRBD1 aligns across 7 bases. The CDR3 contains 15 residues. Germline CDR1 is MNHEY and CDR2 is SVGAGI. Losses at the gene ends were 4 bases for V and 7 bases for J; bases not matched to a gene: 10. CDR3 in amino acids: CASSSLKGARNEQFF. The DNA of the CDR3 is TGTGCCAGCAGTTCCCTGAAGGGGGCGCGGAATGAGCAGTTCTTC.

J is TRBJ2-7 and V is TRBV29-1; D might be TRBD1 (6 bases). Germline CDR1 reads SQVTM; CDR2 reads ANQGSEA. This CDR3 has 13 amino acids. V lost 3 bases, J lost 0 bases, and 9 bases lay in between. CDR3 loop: CSVEGHNSYEQYF. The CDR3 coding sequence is TGCAGCGTTGAGGGACATAACTCCTACGAGCAGTACTTC.

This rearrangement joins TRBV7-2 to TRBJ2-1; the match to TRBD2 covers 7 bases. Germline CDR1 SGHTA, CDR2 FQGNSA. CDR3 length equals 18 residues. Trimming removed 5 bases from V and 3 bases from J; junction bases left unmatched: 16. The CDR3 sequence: CASSKRAGGTIFYNEQFF. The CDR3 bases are TGTGCCAGCAGCAAGCGTGCTGGTGGGACTATTTTCTACAATGAGCAGTTCTTC.

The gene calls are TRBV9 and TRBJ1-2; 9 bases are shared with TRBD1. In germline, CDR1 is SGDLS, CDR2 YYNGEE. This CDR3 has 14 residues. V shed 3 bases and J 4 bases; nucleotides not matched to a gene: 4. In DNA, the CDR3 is TGTGCCAGCAGCGCGGGACAGGGCGCCTATGGCTACACCTTC. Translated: CASSAGQGAYGYTF.

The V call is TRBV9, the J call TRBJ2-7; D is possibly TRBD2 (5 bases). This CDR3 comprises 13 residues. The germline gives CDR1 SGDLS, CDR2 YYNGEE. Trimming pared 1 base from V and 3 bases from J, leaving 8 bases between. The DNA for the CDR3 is TGTGCCAGCAGCGTAAACGGGGACTACGAGCAGTACTTC. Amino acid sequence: CASSVNGDYEQYF.

The CDR3 nucleotides read TGTGCCAGCAGCCCTAGCGGGAGGTGGGGCACAGATACGCAGTATTTT. Translated: CASSPSGRWGTDTQYF. V gene TRBV3-1 (or the pseudogene TRBV3-2) combines with J gene TRBJ2-3; 11 bases match TRBD2. Germline CDR1 reads LGHDT; CDR2 reads YNNKEL (reference sequence). The V and J ends lost 4 bases and 1 base, in that order; junction bases with no gene match: 4. This CDR3 spans 16 amino acids.

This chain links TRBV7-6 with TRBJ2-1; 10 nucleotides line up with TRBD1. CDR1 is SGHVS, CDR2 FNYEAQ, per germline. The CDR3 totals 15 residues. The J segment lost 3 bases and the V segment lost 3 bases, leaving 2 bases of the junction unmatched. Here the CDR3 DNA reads TGTGCCAGCAGCTTGGGGACAGGGGTCTACAATGAGCAGTTCTTC. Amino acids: CASSLGTGVYNEQFF.

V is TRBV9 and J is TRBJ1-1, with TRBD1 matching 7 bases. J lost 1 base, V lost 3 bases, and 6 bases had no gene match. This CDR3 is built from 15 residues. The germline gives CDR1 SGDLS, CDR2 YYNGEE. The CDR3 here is CASSAGGTANTEAFF. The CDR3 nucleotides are TGTGCCAGCAGCGCCGGCGGGACAGCGAACACTGAAGCTTTCTTT.

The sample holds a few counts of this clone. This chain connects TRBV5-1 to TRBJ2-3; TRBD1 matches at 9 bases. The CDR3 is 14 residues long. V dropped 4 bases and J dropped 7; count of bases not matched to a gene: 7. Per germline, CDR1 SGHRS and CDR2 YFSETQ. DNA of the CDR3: TGCGCCAGCAGCCCGACACAGGGGGCGAATACGCAGTATTTT. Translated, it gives CASSPTQGANTQYF.

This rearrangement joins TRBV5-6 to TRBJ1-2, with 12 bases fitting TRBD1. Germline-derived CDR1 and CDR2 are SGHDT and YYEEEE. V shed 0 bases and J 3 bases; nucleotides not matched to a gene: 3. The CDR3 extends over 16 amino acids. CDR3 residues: CASSLAGTGGDYGYTF. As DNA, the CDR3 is TGTGCCAGCAGCTTGGCTGGGACAGGGGGCGACTATGGCTACACCTTC.

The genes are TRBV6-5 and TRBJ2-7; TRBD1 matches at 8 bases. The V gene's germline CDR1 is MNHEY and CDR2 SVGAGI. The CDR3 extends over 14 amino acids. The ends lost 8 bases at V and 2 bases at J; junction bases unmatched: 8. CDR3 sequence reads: CASEPGQAPYEQYF. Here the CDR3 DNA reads TGTGCCAGCGAACCGGGACAGGCCCCCTACGAGCAGTACTTC.

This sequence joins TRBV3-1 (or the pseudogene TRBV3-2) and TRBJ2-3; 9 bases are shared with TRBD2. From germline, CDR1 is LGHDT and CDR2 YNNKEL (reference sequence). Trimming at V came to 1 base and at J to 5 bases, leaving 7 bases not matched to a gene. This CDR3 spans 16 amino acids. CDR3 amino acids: CASSQVAGAPGDTQYF. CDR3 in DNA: TGTGCCAGCAGCCAAGTAGCGGGAGCCCCGGGAGATACGCAGTATTTT.

The CDR3 here is CASSSSGGAVETQYF. The CDR3 DNA sequence: TGTGCCAGCAGTTCTAGCGGGGGGGCCGTAGAGACCCAGTACTTC. The V call is TRBV2, the J call TRBJ2-5; the match to TRBD2 covers 12 bases. Germline loops: CDR1 SNHLY, CDR2 FYNNEI. Unmatched junction bases numbered 5, after V lost 5 bases and J lost 4 bases. This CDR3 region has 15 residues.

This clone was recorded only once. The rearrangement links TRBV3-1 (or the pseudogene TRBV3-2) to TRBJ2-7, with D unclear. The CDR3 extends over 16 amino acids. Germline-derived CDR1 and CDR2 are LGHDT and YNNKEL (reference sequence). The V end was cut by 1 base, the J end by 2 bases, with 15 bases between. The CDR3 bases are TGTGCCAGCAGCCAAGGAGGATCAAGGATTACCTACGAGCAGTACTTC. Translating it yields CASSQGGSRITYEQYF.

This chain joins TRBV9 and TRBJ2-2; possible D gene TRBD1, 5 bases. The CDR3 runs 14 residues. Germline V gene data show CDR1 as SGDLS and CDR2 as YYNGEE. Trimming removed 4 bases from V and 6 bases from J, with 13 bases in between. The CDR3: CASSSRDWSGELFF. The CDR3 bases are TGTGCCAGCAGCTCCAGGGATTGGTCCGGGGAGCTGTTTTTT.

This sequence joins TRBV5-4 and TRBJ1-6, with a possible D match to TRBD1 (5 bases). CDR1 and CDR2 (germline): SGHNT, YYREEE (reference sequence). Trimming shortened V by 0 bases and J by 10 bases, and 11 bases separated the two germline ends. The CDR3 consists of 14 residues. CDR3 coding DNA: TGTGCCAGCAGCTTGGGTCAGGGTCAATCACCCCTCCACTTT. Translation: CASSLGQGQSPLHF.

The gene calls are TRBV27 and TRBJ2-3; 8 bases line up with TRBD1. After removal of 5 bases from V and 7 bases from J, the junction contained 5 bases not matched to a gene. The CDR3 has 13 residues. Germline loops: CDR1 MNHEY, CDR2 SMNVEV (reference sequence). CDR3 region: CASSGQGIHTQYF. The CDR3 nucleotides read TGTGCCAGCAGTGGACAGGGTATACATACGCAGTATTTT.

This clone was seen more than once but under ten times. CDR3 in amino acids: CASSTGTATYEQYF. CDR3 in DNA: TGCGCCAGCAGCACCGGGACAGCAACCTACGAGCAGTACTTC. The V call is TRBV5-1, the J call TRBJ2-7, with 7 bases matching TRBD1. CDR3 size: 14 residues. The ends lost 4 bases at V and 2 bases at J; junction bases unmatched: 6. CDR1 and CDR2 from the germline V gene are SGHRS and YFSETQ. Using reference TRBV5-1 and TRBJ2-7 for the parts outside the CDR3, the full variable domain is KAGVTQTPRYLIKTRGQQVTLSCSPISGHRSVSWYQQTPGQGLQFLFEYFSETQRNKGNFPGRFSGRQFSNSRSEMNVSTLELGDSALYLCASSTGTATYEQYFGPGTRLTVT.

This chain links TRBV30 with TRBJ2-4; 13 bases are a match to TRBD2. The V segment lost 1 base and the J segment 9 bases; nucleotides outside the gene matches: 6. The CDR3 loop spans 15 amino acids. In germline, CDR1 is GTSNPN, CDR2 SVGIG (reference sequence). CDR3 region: CAWSASTSGGAIQYF. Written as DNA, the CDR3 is TGTGCCTGGAGTGCCTCTACTAGCGGGGGGGCCATTCAGTACTTC.

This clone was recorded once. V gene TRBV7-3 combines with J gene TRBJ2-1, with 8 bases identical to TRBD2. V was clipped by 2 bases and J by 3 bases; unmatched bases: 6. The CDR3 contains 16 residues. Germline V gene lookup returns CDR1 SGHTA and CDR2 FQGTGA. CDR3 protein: CASSLASGSGYNEQFF. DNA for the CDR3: TGTGCCAGCAGCTTAGCGAGCGGGAGTGGCTACAATGAGCAGTTCTTC.

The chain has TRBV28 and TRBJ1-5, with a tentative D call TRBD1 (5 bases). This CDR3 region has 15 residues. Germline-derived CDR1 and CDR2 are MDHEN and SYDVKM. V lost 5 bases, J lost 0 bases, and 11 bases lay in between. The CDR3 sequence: CASSLDTYSNQPQHF. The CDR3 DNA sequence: TGTGCCAGCAGTCTGGACACTTATAGCAATCAGCCCCAGCATTTT.